Sequencing of this T cell receptor (beta chain) was carried out in a study of cytomegalovirus exposure and HLA in healthy donors. Primers included in the PCR were 60 Vbeta and 13 Jbeta primers. Sequencing was performed with immunoSEQ multiplex PCR; in TCRdb, only in-frame clones are kept and a portion is missing. The listing contains 50,000 to 70,000 clones. This CDR3 region has 18 residues. Germline loops: CDR1 MDHEN, CDR2 SYDVKM. After removal of 4 bases from V and 4 bases from J, the junction contained 12 bases not matched to a gene. The receptor's source is a male donor in good health and CMV-seronegative. The sequenced sample consisted of PBMCs. The chain couples TRBV28 to TRBJ2-6; TRBD1 agrees at 8 bases. The CDR3 nucleotides are TGTGCCAGCAGTTCCCCGGGACAGGCTTTCCTGGGGGCCAACGTCCTGACTTTC. It yields the protein CASSSPGQAFLGANVLTF.